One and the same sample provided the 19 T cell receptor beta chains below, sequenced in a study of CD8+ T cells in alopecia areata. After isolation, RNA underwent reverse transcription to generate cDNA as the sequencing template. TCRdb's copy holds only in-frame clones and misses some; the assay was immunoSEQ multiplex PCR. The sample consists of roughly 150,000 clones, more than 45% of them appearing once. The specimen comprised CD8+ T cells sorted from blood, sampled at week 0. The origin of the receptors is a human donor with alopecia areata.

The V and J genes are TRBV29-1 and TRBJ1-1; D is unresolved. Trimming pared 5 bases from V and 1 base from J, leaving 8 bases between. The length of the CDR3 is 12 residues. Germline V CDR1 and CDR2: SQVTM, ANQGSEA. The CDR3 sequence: CSVKGENTEAFF. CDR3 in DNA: TGCAGCGTTAAGGGTGAGAACACTGAAGCTTTCTTT.

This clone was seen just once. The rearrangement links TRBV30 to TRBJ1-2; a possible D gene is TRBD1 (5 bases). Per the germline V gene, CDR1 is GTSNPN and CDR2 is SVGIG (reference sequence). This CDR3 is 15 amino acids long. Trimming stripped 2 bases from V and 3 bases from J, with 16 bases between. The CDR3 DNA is TGTGCCTGGAGTACGGGGTTTGGAGGGGACTATGGCTACACCTTC. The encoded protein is CAWSTGFGGDYGYTF.

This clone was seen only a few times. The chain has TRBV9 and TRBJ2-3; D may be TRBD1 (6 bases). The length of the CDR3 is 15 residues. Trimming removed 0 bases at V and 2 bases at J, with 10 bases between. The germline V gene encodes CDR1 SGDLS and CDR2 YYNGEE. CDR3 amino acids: CASSVGQASTDTQYF. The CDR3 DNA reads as TGTGCCAGCAGCGTAGGACAGGCATCCACAGATACGCAGTATTTT. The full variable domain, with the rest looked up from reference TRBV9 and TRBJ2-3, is DSGVTQTPKHLITATGQRVTLRCSPRSGDLSVYWYQQSLDQGLQFLIQYYNGEERAKGNILERFSAQQFPDLHSELNLSSLELGDSALYFCASSVGQASTDTQYFGPGTRLTVL.

CDR3 coding DNA: TGTGCCTGGAGTGTAGTTGACGAGCAGTACTTC. Amino acids: CAWSVVDEQYF. This chain uses TRBV30 with TRBJ2-7; D unclear. The germline V and J ends were trimmed by 0 bases and 5 bases, with 5 bases remaining between them. Germline V gene sequence: CDR1 GTSNPN, CDR2 SVGIG (reference sequence). This CDR3 region has 11 residues.

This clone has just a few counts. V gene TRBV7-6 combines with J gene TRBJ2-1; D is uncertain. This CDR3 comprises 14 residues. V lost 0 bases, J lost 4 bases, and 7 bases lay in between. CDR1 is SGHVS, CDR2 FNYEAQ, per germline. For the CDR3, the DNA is TGTGCCAGCAGCTTAGCAGGAAGTTACAATGAGCAGTTCTTC. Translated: CASSLAGSYNEQFF.

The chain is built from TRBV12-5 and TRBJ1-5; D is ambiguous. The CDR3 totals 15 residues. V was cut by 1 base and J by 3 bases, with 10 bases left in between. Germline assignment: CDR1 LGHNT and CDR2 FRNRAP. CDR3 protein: CASGLAEGFNQPQHF. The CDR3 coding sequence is TGTGCTAGTGGTTTGGCTGAAGGGTTCAATCAGCCCCAGCATTTT.

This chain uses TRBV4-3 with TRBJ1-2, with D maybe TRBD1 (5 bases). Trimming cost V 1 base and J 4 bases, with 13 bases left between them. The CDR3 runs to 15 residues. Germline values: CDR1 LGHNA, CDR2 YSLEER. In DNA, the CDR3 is TGCGCCAGCAGCCAAGCCAGATCGGGGGTCTATGGCTACACCTTC. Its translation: CASSQARSGVYGYTF.

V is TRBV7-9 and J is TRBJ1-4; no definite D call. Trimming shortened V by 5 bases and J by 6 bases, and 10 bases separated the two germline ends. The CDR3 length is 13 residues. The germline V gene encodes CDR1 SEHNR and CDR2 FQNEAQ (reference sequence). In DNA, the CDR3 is TGTGCCAGCAGCAGACAAACGGATGAAAAACTGTTTTTT. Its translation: CASSRQTDEKLFF.

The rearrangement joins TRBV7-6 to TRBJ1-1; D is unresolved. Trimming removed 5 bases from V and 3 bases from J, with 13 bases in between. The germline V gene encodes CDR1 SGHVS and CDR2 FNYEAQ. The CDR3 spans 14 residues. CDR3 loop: CASSTDAEDTEAFF. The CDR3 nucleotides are TGTGCCAGCAGCACGGACGCGGAGGACACTGAAGCTTTCTTT.

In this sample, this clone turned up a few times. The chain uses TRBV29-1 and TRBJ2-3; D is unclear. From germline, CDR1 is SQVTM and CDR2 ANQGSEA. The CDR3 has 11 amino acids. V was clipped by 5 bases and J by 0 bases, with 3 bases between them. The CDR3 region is CSVPSTDTQYF. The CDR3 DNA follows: TGCAGCGTTCCTAGCACAGATACGCAGTATTTT.

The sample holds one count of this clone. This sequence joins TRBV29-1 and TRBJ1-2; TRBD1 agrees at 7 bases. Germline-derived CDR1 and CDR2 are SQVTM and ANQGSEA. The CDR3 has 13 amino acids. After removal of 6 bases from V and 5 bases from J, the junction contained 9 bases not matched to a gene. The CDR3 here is CSVYQGGTYGYTF. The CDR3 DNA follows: TGCAGCGTGTACCAGGGGGGCACTTATGGCTACACCTTC.

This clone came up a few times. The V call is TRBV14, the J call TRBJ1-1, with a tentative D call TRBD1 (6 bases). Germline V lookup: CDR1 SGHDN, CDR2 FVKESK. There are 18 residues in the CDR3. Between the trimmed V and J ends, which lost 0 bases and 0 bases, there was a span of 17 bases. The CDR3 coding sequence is TGTGCCAGCAGCCAAGATAAGACAGGTGAATTCATGAACACTGAAGCTTTCTTT. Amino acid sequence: CASSQDKTGEFMNTEAFF.

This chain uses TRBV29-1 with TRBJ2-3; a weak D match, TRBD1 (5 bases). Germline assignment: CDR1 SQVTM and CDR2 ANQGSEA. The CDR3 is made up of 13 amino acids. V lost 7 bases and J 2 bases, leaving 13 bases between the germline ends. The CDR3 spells CSAQGRPTDTQYF. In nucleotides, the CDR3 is TGCAGCGCCCAGGGCAGGCCCACAGATACGCAGTATTTT.

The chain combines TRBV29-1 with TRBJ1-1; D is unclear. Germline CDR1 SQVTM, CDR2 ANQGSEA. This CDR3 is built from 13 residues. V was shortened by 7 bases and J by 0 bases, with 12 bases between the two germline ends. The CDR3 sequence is CSGWVGMNTEAFF. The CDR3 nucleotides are TGCAGCGGTTGGGTGGGGATGAACACTGAAGCTTTCTTT. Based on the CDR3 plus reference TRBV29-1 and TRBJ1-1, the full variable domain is SAVISQKPSRDICQRGTSLTIQCQVDSQVTMMFWYRQQPGQSLTLIATANQGSEATYESGFVIDKFPISRPNLTFSTLTVSNMSPEDSSIYLCSGWVGMNTEAFFGQGTRLTVV.

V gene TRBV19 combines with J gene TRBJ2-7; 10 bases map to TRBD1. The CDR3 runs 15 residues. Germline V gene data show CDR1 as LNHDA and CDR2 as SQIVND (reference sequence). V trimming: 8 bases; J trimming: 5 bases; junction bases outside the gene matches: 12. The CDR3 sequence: CASRARGQGKHEQYF. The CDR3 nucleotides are TGTGCCAGTCGCGCCCGGGGACAGGGGAAGCACGAGCAGTACTTC.

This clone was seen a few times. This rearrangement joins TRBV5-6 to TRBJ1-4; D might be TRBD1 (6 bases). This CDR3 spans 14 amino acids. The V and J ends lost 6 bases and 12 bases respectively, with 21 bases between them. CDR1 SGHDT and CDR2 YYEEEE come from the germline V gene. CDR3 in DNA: TGTGCCAGCACCCCTGGGACAACGGGAGCTGAACTGTTTTTT. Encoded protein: CASTPGTTGAELFF.

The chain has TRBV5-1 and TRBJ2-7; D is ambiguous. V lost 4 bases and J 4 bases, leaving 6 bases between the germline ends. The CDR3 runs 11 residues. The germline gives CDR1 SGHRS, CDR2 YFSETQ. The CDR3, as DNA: TGCGCCAGCAGCCAGAATTACGAGCAGTACTTC. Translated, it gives CASSQNYEQYF.

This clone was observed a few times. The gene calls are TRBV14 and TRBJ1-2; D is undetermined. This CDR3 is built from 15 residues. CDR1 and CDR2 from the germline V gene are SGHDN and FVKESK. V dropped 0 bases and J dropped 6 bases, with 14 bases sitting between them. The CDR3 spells CASSQDHAGTDGYTF. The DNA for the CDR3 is TGTGCCAGCAGCCAAGATCATGCAGGTACCGATGGCTACACCTTC. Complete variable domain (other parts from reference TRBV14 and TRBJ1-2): EAGVTQFPSHSVIEKGQTVTLRCDPISGHDNLYWYRRVMGKEIKFLLHFVKESKQDESGMPNNRFLAERTGGTYSTLKVQPAELEDSGVYFCASSQDHAGTDGYTFGSGTRLTVV.

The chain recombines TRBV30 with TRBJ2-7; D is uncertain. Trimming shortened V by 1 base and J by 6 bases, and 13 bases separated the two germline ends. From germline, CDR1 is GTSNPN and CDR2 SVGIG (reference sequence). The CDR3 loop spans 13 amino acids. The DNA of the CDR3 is TGTGCCTGGAGTGGGGGTATGGGCGGCGAGCAGTACTTC. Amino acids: CAWSGGMGGEQYF.